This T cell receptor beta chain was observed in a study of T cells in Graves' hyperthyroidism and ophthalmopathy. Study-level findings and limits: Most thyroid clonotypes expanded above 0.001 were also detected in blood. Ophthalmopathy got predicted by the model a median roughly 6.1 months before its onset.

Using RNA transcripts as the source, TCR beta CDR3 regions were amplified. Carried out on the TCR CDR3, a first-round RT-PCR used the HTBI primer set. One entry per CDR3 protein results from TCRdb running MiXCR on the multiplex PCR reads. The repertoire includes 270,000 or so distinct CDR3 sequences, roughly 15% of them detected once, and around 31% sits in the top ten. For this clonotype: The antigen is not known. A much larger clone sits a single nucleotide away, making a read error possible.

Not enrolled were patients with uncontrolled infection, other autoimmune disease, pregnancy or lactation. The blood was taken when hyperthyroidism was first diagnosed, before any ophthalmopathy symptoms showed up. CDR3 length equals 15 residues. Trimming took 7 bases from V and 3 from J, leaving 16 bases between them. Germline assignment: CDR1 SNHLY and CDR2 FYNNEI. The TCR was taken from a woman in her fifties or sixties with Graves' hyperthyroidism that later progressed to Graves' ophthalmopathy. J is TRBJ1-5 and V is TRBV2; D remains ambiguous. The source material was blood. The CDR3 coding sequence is TGTGCCAGCAACCCTCGCCGGGGATTCAATCAGCCCCAGCATTTT. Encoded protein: CASNPRRGFNQPQHF.